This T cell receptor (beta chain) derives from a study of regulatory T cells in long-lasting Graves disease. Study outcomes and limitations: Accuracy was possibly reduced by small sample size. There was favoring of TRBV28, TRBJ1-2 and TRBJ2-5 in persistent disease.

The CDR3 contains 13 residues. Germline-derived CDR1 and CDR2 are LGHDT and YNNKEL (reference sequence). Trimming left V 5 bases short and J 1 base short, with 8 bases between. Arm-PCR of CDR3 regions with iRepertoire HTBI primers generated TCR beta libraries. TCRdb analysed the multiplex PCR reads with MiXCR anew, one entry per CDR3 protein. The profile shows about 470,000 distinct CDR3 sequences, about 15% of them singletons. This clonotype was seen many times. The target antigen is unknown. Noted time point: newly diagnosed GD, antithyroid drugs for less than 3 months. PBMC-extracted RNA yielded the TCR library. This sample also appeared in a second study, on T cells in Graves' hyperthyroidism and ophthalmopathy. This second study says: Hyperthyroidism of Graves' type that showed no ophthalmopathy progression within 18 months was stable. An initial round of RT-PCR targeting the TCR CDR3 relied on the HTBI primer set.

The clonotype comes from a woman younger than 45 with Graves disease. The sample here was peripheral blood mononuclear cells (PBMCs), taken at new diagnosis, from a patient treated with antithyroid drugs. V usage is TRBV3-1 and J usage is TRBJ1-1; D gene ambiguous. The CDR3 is CASSEPANTEAFF. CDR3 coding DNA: TGTGCCAGCAGCGAACCTGCGAACACTGAAGCTTTCTTT.